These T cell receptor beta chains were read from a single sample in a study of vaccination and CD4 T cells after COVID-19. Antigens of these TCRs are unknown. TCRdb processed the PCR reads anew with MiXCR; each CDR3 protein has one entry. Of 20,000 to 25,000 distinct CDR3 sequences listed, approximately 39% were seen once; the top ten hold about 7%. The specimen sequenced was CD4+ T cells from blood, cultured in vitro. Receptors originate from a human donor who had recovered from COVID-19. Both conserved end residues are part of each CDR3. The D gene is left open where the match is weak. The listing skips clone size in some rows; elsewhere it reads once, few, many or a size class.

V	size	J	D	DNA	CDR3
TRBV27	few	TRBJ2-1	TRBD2	TGTGCCAGCAGTCTTGGACTAGTCTCCTACAATGAGCAGTTCTTC	CASSLGLVSYNEQFF
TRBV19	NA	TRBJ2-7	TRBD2	TGTGCCAGTAGTGGTTATACTAGCGGCTACGAGCAGTACTTC	CASSGYTSGYEQYF
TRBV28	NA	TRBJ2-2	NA	TGTGCCAGCAGTACTCGGCGGGGGCAGTCCCCCGGGGAGCTGTTTTTT	CASSTRRGQSPGELFF
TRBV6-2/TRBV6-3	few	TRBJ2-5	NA	TGTGCCAGCAGTAGCGAGAACCAAGAGACCCAGTACTTC	CASSSENQETQYF
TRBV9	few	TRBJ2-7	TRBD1	TGTGCCAGCAGCCCCCGACAGGGGGCCTACGAGCAGTACTTC	CASSPRQGAYEQYF
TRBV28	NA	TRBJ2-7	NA	TGTGCCAGCAGTTTAACCCGCTACGAGCAGTACTTC	CASSLTRYEQYF
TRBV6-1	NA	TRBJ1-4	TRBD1	TGTGCCAGCAGTAAGACAGGGGCGCCCGAAAAACTGTTTTTT	CASSKTGAPEKLFF
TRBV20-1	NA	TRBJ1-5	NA	TGCAGTGCTACCGGACAGTATAGCAATCAGCCCCAGCATTTT	CSATGQYSNQPQHF
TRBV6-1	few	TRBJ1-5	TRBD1	TGTGCCAGCAGTGAAGCTCCGGGACAGGGGGCAAGGCCCCAGCATTTT	CASSEAPGQGARPQHF
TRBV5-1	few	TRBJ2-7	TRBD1	TGCGCCAGCAGCCCGGGACAGGGAATCTACGAGCAGTACTTC	CASSPGQGIYEQYF
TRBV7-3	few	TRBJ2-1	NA	TGTGCCAGCAGCTTATGGTCGGGTCTGAACAATGAGCAGTTCTTC	CASSLWSGLNNEQFF
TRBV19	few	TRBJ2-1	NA	TGTGCCAGTAGTATTCGAGGGGCGGCCTACAATGAGCAGTTCTTC	CASSIRGAAYNEQFF
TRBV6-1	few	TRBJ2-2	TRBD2	TGTGCCAGCCGGGGGGGATGGAACACCGGGGAGCTGTTTTTT	CASRGGWNTGELFF
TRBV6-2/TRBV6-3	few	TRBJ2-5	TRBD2	TGTGCCAGCAGTTACTCGACACTACTAGCGGGGCCCCAAGAGACCCAGTACTTC	CASSYSTLLAGPQETQYF
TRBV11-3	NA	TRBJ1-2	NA	TGTGCCAGCAGTTCTCAGAGGTTTGATTGGCGGGGGCAGACAGCTAGCACCTATGGCTACACCTTC	CASSSQRFDWRGQTASTYGYTF
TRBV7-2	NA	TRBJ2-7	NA	TGTGCCAGCAGCTTAGTTGGCCGCCTAGACAGTACCTACGAGCAGTACTTC	CASSLVGRLDSTYEQYF
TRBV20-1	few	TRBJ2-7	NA	TGCAGTGCTCAACAGGGACAAGCCTACGAGCAGTACTTC	CSAQQGQAYEQYF
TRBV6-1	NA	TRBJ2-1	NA	TGTGCCAGCAGTCCGTCAGGGGGGCGGTACAATGAGCAGTTCTTC	CASSPSGGRYNEQFF
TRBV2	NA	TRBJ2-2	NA	TGTGCCAGCAGTGAACTTGACGGGGAGCTGTTTTTT	CASSELDGELFF
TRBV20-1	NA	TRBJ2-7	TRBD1	TGCAGTGCTAGTTCCGGACAGGCGACCTACGAGCAGTACTTC	CSASSGQATYEQYF
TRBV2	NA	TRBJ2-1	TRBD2	TGTGCCAGCAGGAACGGACTAGCGGGGGGGCGCAATGAGCAGTTCTTC	CASRNGLAGGRNEQFF
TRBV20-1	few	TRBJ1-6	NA	TGCAGTGCTAGGGTGCAGGGACCTCGGGATTCACCCCTCCACTTT	CSARVQGPRDSPLHF
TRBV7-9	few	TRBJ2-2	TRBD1	TGTGCCAGCAGCTTTTCATCCAGGGGGAACGCCGGGGAGCTGTTTTTT	CASSFSSRGNAGELFF
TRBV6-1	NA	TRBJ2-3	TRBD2	TGTGCCAGCAGTCGCTTGGCGGGGGGGTCCTCTAGCACAGATACGCAGTATTTT	CASSRLAGGSSSTDTQYF